This T cell receptor (beta chain) was retrieved from a study of blood T cells in healthy people across ages (dated by TCRdb to about 2015). With regard to the full study: In model experiments, roughly one uniquely barcoded TCR beta cDNA molecule per two T cells was captured by template switching. Age-related changes in TCR beta repertoire diversity were measured in the study by deep sequencing normalized with unique cDNA molecular identifiers. The donors were split into four age groups: young (average 16 years), middle-aged (nearly 40), aged (62) and long-lived (more than 80). To avoid experimental bias, donors of different ages were distributed randomly across sequencing lanes. The study analyzed two additional independent replicas of 1 million unique cDNA reads from the same blood draw for two donors, one aged 18 to 30 and one aged 80 or older. What the research found in general, with its limitations: A strong correlation was found between observed TCR beta diversity and the percentage of naive T cells measured by flow cytometry. The CMV infection status of donors was not known, potentially confounding age-related changes in expanded clonotypes. Conclusive comparison of naive and antigen-experienced compartments was prevented by the profiling of bulk unsorted PBMCs. Total diversity estimates from one million sequenced T cells were considered lower bounds and underestimates. The long-lived group showed more naive CD4+ T cells, fewer expanded clones and increased TCR diversity than the aged group, suggesting age selection. Observed TCR beta diversity per million T cells fell roughly linearly with age, and a significant reduction was already apparent by age roughly 40.

The method behind the library was 5' RACE. Instrument used: Illumina HiSeq 2500. A second PCR of roughly 6 to 11 cycles was performed with a sample-barcoded 5' primer and a J-beta primer mix. A unique molecular identifier was introduced onto each TCR beta cDNA molecule by a template-switch 5' adaptor carrying 12 random nucleotides. Each sample yielded at least 2.5 million CDR3-containing paired-end reads. All of the RNA was converted into first-strand cDNA using the Mint cDNA synthesis kit, with a TRBC-specific oligonucleotide serving as the primer. Following uracil-DNA glycosylase treatment, all cDNA underwent a first 18-cycle PCR with the universal primers M1SS and BC2_uni_R. Turning to the authors' computational methods: For normalization, 1 million high-quality reads, each with a distinct molecular identifier, were randomly selected from each sample. Reads with shared molecular identifiers were discarded instead of being binned into consensus sequences. MiTCR, with a Q25 quality threshold and the strictest error-elimination algorithm, was used for CDR3 identification, clonotype clustering and error correction. A nonparametric unseen species model with Euler transformation was used to estimate a lower bound on total TCR beta diversity. TCRdb reprocessing: public reads trimmed at Q25 with fastp, clones called with MiXCR, in-frame beta chains kept. Under each unique CDR3 protein, matching rows form one entry showing the most common genes and DNA. Here the V and J calls rest on TCRdb's processing, not on the authors' analysis. The sample data list approximately 1.5 million distinct CDR3 sequences, and almost 35% of these were observed just once. The ten largest clones add up to 11% of the sample.

The donors were a few dozen Caucasian individuals from Russia, aged 6 to 90 years, who were systemically healthy. Approximately 10 milliliters of peripheral blood were collected from each donor into EDTA-treated Vacutainer tubes. PBMCs were isolated by Ficoll-Paque density-gradient centrifugation, with at least 6 million obtained per sample. Total RNA was extracted from PBMCs with Trizol reagent, with at least 6 micrograms obtained per sample. For every donor, flow cytometry on a PBMC aliquot measured the percentage of naive CD45RAhigh/CD27high T cells. Based on the germline V gene, the CDR1 and CDR2 sequences are SQVTM and ANQGSEA. Trimming takes 6 bases off V and 3 bases off J; junction bases not matched to a gene: 4. Reading from cysteine to phenylalanine, the CDR3 counts 12 amino acids. Here the CDR3 DNA is all that survives: 36 bases in frame from base 1. This clonotype was recorded many times. Its antigen is unknown. The input lacks base qualities; no much larger clone sits a single base away.

The source is a woman in her twenties or thirties in good health. The V gene is TRBV29-1 and the J gene is TRBJ2-5; 7 central bases correspond to TRBD2. Sequenced: blood. The CDR3 protein is CSVAGDEETQYF. The nucleotides are TGCAGCGTGGCGGGAGATGAAGAGACCCAGTACTTC. Joined to the reference TRBV29-1 and TRBJ2-5 proteins, this CDR3 gives the full variable domain: SAVISQKPSRDICQRGTSLTIQCQVDSQVTMMFWYRQQPGQSLTLIATANQGSEATYESGFVIDKFPISRPNLTFSTLTVSNMSPEDSSIYLCSVAGDEETQYFGPGTRLLVL.